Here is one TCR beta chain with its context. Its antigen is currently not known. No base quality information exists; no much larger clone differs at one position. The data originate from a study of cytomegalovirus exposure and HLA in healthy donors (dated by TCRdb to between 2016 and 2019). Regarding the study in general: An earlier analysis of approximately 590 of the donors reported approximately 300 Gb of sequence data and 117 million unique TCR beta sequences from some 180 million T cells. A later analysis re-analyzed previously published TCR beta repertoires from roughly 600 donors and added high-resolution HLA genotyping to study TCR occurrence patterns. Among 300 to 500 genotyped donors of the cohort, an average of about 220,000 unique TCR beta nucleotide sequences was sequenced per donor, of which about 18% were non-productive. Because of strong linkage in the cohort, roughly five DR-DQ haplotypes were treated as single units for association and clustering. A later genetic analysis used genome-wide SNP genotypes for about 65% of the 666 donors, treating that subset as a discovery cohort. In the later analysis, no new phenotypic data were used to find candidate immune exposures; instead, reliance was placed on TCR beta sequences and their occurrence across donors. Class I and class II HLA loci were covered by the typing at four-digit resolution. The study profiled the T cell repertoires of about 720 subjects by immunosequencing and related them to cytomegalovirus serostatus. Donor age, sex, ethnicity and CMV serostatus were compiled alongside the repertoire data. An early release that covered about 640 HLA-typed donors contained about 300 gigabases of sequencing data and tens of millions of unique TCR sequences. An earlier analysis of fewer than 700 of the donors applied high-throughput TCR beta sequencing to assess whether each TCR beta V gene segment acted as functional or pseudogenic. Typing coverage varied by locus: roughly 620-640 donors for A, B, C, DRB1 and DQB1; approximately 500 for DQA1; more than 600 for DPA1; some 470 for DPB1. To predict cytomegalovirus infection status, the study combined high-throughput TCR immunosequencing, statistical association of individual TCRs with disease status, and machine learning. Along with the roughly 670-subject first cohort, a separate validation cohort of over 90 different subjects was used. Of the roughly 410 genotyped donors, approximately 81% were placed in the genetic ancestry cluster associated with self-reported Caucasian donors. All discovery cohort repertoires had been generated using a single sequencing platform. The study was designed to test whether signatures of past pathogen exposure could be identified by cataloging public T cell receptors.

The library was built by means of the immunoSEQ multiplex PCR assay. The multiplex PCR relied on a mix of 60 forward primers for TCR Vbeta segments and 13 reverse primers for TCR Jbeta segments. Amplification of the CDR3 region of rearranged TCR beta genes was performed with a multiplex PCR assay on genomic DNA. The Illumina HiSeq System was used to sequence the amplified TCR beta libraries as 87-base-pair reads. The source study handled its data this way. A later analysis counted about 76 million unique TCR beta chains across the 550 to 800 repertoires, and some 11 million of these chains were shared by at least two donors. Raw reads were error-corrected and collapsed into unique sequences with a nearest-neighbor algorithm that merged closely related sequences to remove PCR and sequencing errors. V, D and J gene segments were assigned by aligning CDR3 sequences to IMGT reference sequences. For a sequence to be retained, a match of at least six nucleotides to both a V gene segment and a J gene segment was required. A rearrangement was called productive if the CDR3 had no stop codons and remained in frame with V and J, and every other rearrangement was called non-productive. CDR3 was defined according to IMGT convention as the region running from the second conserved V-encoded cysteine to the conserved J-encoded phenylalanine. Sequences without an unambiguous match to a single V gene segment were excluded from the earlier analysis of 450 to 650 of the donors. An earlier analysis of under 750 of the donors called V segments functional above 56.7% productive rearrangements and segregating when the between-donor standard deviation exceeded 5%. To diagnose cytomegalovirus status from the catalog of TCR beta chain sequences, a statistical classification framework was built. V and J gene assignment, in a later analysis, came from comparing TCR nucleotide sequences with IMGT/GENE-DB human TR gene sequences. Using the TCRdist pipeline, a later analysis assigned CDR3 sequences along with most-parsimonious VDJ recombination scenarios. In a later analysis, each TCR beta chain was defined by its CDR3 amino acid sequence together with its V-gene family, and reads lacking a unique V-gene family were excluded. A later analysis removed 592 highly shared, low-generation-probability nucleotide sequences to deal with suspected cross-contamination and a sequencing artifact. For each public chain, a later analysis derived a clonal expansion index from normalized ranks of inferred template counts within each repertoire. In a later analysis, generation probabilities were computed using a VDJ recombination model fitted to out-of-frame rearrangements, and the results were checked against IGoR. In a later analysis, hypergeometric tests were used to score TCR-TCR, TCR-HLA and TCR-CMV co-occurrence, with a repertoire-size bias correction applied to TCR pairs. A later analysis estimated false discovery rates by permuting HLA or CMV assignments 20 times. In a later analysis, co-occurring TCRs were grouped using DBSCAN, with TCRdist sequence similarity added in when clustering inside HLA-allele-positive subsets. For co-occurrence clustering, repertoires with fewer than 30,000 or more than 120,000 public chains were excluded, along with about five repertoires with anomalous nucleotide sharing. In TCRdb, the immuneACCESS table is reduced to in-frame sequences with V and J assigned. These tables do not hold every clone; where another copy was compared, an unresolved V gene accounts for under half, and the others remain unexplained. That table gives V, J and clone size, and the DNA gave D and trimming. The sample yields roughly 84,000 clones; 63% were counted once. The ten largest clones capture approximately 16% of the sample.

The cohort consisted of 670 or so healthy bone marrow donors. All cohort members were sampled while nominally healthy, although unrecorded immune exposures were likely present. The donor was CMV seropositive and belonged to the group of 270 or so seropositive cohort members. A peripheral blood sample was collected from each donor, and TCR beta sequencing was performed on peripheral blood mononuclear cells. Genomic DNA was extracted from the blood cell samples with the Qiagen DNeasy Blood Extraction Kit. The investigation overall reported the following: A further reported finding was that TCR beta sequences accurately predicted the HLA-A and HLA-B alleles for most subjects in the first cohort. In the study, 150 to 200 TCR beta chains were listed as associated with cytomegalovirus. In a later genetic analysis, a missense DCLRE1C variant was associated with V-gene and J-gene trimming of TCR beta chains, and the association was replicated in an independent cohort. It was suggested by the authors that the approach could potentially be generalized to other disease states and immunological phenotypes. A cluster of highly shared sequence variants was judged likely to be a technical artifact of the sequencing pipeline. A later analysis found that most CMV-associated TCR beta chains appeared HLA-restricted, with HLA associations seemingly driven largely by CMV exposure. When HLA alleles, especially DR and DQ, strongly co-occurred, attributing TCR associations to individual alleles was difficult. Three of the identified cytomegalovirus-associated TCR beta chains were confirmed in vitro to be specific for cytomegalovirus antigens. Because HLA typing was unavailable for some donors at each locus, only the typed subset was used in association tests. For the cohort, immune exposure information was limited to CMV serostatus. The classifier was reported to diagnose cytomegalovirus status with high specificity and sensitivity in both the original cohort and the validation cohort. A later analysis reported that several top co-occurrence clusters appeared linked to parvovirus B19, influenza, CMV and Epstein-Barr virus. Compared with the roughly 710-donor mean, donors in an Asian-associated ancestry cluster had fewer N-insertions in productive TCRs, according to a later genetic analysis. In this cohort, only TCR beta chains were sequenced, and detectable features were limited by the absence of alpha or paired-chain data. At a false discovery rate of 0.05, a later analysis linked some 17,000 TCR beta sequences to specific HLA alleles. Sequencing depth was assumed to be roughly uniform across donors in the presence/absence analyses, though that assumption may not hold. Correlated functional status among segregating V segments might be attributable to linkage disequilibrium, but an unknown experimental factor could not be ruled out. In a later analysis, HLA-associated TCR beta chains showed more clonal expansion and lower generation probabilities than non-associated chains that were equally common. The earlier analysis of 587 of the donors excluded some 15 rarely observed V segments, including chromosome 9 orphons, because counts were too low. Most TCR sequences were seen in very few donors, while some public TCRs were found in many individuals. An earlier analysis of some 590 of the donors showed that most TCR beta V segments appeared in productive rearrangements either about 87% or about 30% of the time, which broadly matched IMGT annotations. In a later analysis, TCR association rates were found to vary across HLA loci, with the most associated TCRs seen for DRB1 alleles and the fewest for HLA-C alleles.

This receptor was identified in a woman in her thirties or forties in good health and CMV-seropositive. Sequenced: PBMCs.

For the CDR3, the sequence is CASSQELGTGEDYGYTF. The nucleotides are TGTGCCAGCAGCCAGGAACTCGGGACAGGGGAGGACTATGGCTACACCTTC. Rearrangement joined TRBV4-2 to TRBJ1-2; the junction holds 10 bases that match TRBD1. The germline V gene yields LGHNA for CDR1 and YNFKEQ for CDR2. The CDR3 starts with the cysteine, ends with the phenylalanine, and has 17 residues. Only the CDR3 DNA stays, 51 bases, in frame from base 1. Relative to germline, V is missing 3 bases and J is missing 3 bases, with 10 bases of the junction outside any gene match.